This T cell receptor (beta chain) appears in the sequencing data of a study of OX40 agonist ivuxolimab in advanced cancers. About the study as a whole: Ivuxolimab was a fully human IgG2 agonistic monoclonal antibody targeting the costimulatory receptor OX40 (CD134). Of the 50 to 55 patients in dose escalation, 19 had hepatocellular carcinoma, some 15 had melanoma, 9 had renal cell carcinoma and 9 had head and neck cancer. Prior anti-PD-1, anti-PD-L1 or anti-CTLA-4 therapy was permitted, and checkpoint inhibitors had been received by roughly 40% of dose-escalation patients. Intravenous ivuxolimab was administered to patients every 2 weeks at six dose levels: 0.01, 0.1, 0.3, 1.5, 3 and 10 mg/kg. A male proportion of roughly 80% and a mean age of around 60 years, ranging from roughly 23 to 79, were recorded for the dose-escalation cohort. Three dose-escalation patients achieved partial responses, one with hepatocellular carcinoma and two with cutaneous melanoma. The purpose of peripheral TCRbeta sequencing was to test whether ivuxolimab changed TCR sequence diversity and led to clonal T-cell expansion. The paper reports the monotherapy dose-escalation portion (N of about 50 patients) of the phase I ivuxolimab trial.

Germline trimming: 6 bases from V, 2 bases from J; junction bases outside gene matches: 10. CDR1 SGHRS and CDR2 YFSETQ are derived from the germline V gene. The CDR3 measures 16 amino acids from cysteine to phenylalanine. Kept here is only the CDR3 DNA, which spans 48 bases and is read in frame from base 1. Patients with a history of autoimmune disease or receiving systemic immunosuppression were excluded from the trial. Peripheral blood for TCR sequencing was drawn from every dose cohort at baseline, at cycle 4 day 1 and at cycle 7 day 1. The samples were drawn from a first-in-human, open-label, multicenter phase I dose-escalation trial of ivuxolimab. Adults with locally advanced or metastatic head and neck squamous cell, hepatocellular, melanoma or renal cell carcinoma were enrolled in the trial. Before TCR sequencing, CD4+ T cells and CD8+ T cells from peripheral blood were sorted into separate populations.

Overall results and qualifications from the work: Low levels of normalized T-cell clonal expansion were also seen in some patients who did not respond. After ivuxolimab, more expanded clones were found on average in CD8+ T cells than in CD4+ T cells. Clonal expansion of both CD4+ and CD8+ blood T cells was observed from baseline to week 6 at doses 0.1 to 3.0 mg/kg. In the 0.1-3.0 mg/kg groups, partial responders had among the lowest normalized peripheral clonal expansion, particularly in CD8+ T cells. The antigen specificity of the clonally expanded peripheral T cells was not determined.

Genomic DNA was extracted from sorted cells for sequencing of the TCRbeta CDR3 region. The immunoSEQ Assay was used for sequencing of TCRbeta CDR3 regions. This is the immuneACCESS table as TCRdb keeps it, with only in-frame sequences that have V and J called. A part of the clones is gone; compared with another copy, unresolved V genes explain less than half, and the rest is unexplained. The sample yields more than 90,000 clones; approximately 80% were counted once. The leading ten clones occupy roughly 5% of the sample. Remarks on this clone: This clone's antigen is unknown. There are no base qualities to consult, and no much larger clone falls within one base.

The sequencing here drew on CD4+ or CD8+ T cells sorted from blood, taken in a trial of the OX40 agonist ivuxolimab. The chain uses TRBV5-1 and TRBJ2-5, with 10 middle bases fitting TRBD2. The sequence was collected from an adult with an advanced solid tumor such as melanoma, head and neck, liver or kidney cancer. The CDR3 region: CASNYGLAEKQETQYF. The DNA reads TGCGCCAGCAATTACGGACTAGCGGAGAAACAAGAGACCCAGTACTTC.